These 23 T cell receptor beta chains were all obtained from the same sample, sequenced in a study of a mutant IDH1 vaccine in newly diagnosed glioma. TCRdb's copy holds only in-frame clones and misses some; the assay was immunoSEQ multiplex PCR. The sample has 60,000 or so clones, 84% seen once. For these receptors, no antigen is known. Specified time point: week 5, during vaccination. A 20-mer mutant IDH1 peptide at 300 ug was injected subcutaneously with topical imiquimod. The material was PBMCs, obtained from a glioma patient whose treatment included an IDH1 peptide vaccine. The source is a woman between 50 and 59 years old with glioma.

CDR3 coding DNA: TGTGCCAGCAGTGACTGGAGTTTCGGCTACACCTTC. Amino acid sequence: CASSDWSFGYTF. This rearrangement joins TRBV25-1 to TRBJ1-2, with D unclear. V lost 3 bases and J 8 bases, leaving 10 bases between the germline ends. Germline CDR1 MGHDK, CDR2 SYGVNS. This CDR3 is built from 12 residues.

V gene TRBV11-2 combines with J gene TRBJ1-6; D might be TRBD1 (6 bases). The CDR3 has 16 amino acids. V was pared by 5 bases and J by 8 bases, with 19 bases between. CDR1 and CDR2 from the germline V gene are SGHAT and FQNNGV. CDR3 nucleotides: TGTGCCAGCAGCCGGGACAACTATCTCATGGATTCACCCCTCCACTTT. Residues: CASSRDNYLMDSPLHF. The full variable domain, with the rest looked up from reference TRBV11-2 and TRBJ1-6, is EAGVAQSPRYKIIEKRQSVAFWCNPISGHATLYWYQQILGQGPKLLIQFQNNGVVDDSQLPKDRFSAERLKGVDSTLKIQPAKLEDSAVYLCASSRDNYLMDSPLHFGNGTRLTVT.

This clone occurred once. The V and J genes are TRBV7-3 and TRBJ2-2; tentatively, D is TRBD1 (6 bases). This CDR3 has 14 amino acids. Germline V CDR1 and CDR2: SGHTA, FQGTGA. Trimming cost V 5 bases and J 2 bases, with 9 bases left between them. CDR3 region: CASSLGTNTGELFF. The CDR3 nucleotides are TGTGCCAGCAGCCTCGGGACAAACACCGGGGAGCTGTTTTTT.

V usage is TRBV11-2 and J usage is TRBJ1-1; D call uncertain. CDR1 is SGHAT and CDR2 is FQNNGV in the germline V gene. This CDR3 region has 16 residues. V shed 1 base and J shed 1 base, with 13 bases lying between them. In DNA form, the CDR3 reads TGTGCCAGCAGCTTAGGATTTGGGCGGAGGAACACTGAAGCTTTCTTT. This sequence encodes CASSLGFGRRNTEAFF.

CDR3 sequence (DNA): TGTGCCAGCTCACGGGGGGGAGACAATCAGCCCCAGCATTTT. It yields the protein CASSRGGDNQPQHF. V and J are TRBV18 and TRBJ1-5, with D perhaps TRBD1 (5 bases). Germline V gives CDR1 KGHSH, CDR2 LQKENI. The CDR3 extends over 14 amino acids. Trimming took 4 bases from V and 3 from J, leaving 10 bases between them.

Turning to this clone: This sample includes further DNA sequences coding for the same CDR3. J is TRBJ2-5 and V is TRBV5-1, with D unresolved. Germline-derived CDR1 and CDR2 are SGHRS and YFSETQ. Between the trimmed V and J ends, which lost 4 bases and 2 bases, there was a span of 6 bases. This CDR3 spans 12 amino acids. The chain's CDR3 is CASSPTQETQYF. The DNA of the CDR3 is TGCGCCAGCAGCCCAACTCAAGAGACCCAGTACTTC.

This clone was counted a single time. This rearrangement joins TRBV23-1 to TRBJ2-3; D is possibly TRBD2 (5 bases). TRBV23-1 counts as an open reading frame of uncertain function. Trimming pared 3 bases from V and 0 bases from J, leaving 13 bases between. The CDR3 length is 16 residues. CDR3 nucleotides: TGCGCCAGCAGTCACGCGAGCGGCAGGAGCACAGATACGCAGTATTTT. Translation gives CASSHASGRSTDTQYF.

This clone was recorded a few times. The V call is TRBV6-6, the J call TRBJ2-1; TRBD1 aligns across 9 bases. CDR1 is MNHNY and CDR2 is SVGAGI in the germline V gene (reference sequence). The CDR3 has 14 amino acids. The V and J ends lost 0 bases and 7 bases, in that order; junction bases with no gene match: 1. The CDR3 loop is CASSYSTGGNEQFF. In DNA, the CDR3 is TGTGCCAGCAGTTACTCGACAGGGGGAAATGAGCAGTTCTTC.

The chain recombines TRBV6-6 with TRBJ2-3; TRBD1 aligns across 9 bases. The germline gives CDR1 MNHNY, CDR2 SVGAGI (reference sequence). V lost 6 bases and J lost 4; bases outside the gene matches: 8. CDR3 length: 15 amino acids. The CDR3 protein is CASRLTGGVADTQYF. Here the CDR3 DNA reads TGTGCCAGCAGATTGACAGGGGGTGTAGCAGATACGCAGTATTTT.

The chain is built from TRBV12-5 and TRBJ1-5; the match to TRBD1 covers 7 bases. CDR3 length: 17 amino acids. After removal of 0 bases from V and 1 base from J, the junction contained 6 bases not matched to a gene. The germline CDR1 and CDR2 sequences are LGHNT and FRNRAP. In nucleotides, the CDR3 is TGTGCTAGTGGTTTGGTAAGGACAGGTGGGAGCAATCAGCCCCAGCATTTT. Amino acids: CASGLVRTGGSNQPQHF.

The rearrangement joins TRBV7-2 to TRBJ1-2, with 9 positions matching TRBD1. With 4 bases clipped from V and 2 bases from J, the junction kept 2 bases outside the gene matches. Germline CDR1 reads SGHTA; CDR2 reads FQGNSA. The CDR3 is 14 amino acids. The CDR3 is CASSSGQGNYGYTF. The CDR3 region has the DNA TGTGCCAGCAGCTCGGGACAGGGAAACTATGGCTACACCTTC.

V is TRBV12-5 and J is TRBJ1-1; D is perhaps TRBD1 (5 bases). Germline loops: CDR1 LGHNT, CDR2 FRNRAP. V shed 7 bases and J shed 0 bases, with 9 bases lying between them. This CDR3 comprises 13 residues. The CDR3 loop is CASAPTVNTEAFF. CDR3 sequence (DNA): TGTGCTAGTGCCCCGACAGTGAACACTGAAGCTTTCTTT.

V usage is TRBV19 and J usage is TRBJ2-7; 8 nucleotides align to TRBD1. The CDR3 is 13 residues long. With 4 bases clipped from V and 6 bases from J, the junction kept 5 bases outside the gene matches. CDR1 is LNHDA and CDR2 is SQIVND in the germline V gene (reference sequence). CDR3 protein: CASSTPDRAEQYF. CDR3 nucleotides: TGTGCCAGTAGTACACCGGACAGGGCCGAGCAGTACTTC.

Only a few counts were recorded for this clone. The chain carries TRBV2 and TRBJ1-2; 10 nucleotides agree with TRBD1. Germline trimming cut 1 base from V and 4 bases from J; bases unmatched to any gene: 0. This CDR3 is built from 14 residues. Germline loops: CDR1 SNHLY, CDR2 FYNNEI. The CDR3 region has the DNA TGTGCCAGCAGTGAAGGACAGGGGGCCTATGGCTACACCTTC. Translated, it gives CASSEGQGAYGYTF.

This chain uses TRBV7-2 with TRBJ1-2; the D gene is possibly TRBD1 (5 bases). With 3 bases removed from V and 7 bases from J, the gap between germline ends came to 18 bases. Looked up from germline, CDR1 is SGHTA and CDR2 is FQGNSA. The CDR3 runs to 15 residues. This CDR3 is CASSLALRGAGGYTF. DNA of the CDR3: TGTGCCAGCAGCTTGGCGTTGAGAGGGGCGGGTGGCTACACCTTC. Drawing the rest from reference TRBV7-2 and TRBJ1-2, the complete variable domain is GAGVSQSPSNKVTEKGKDVELRCDPISGHTALYWYRQSLGQGLEFLIYFQGNSAPDKSGLPSDRFSAERTGGSVSTLTIQRTQQEDSAVYLCASSLALRGAGGYTFGSGTRLTVV.

This chain joins TRBV6-6 and TRBJ1-5, with 7 positions matching TRBD1. The germline gives CDR1 MNHNY, CDR2 SVGAGI (reference sequence). The CDR3 has 13 residues. The junction had 0 bases not matched to a gene; V was cut back by 6 bases and J by 1 base. CDR3 amino acids: CASRGQSNQPQHF. CDR3 DNA sequence: TGTGCCAGCAGGGGACAGAGCAATCAGCCCCAGCATTTT.

CDR3: CASSQRQRQETQYF. In DNA form, the CDR3 reads TGTGCCAGCAGCCAAAGACAGAGACAAGAGACCCAGTACTTC. The J gene is TRBJ2-5, the V gene TRBV7-2, with a weak D call TRBD1 (5 bases). CDR3 length: 14 residues. V shed 5 bases and J shed 2 bases, with 12 bases lying between them. Germline V gives CDR1 SGHTA, CDR2 FQGNSA.

This clone has just a few counts. The chain couples TRBV6-5 to TRBJ1-1, with D unclear. V was shortened by 0 bases and J by 1 base, with 6 bases between the two germline ends. The CDR3 runs 14 residues. Germline assignment: CDR1 MNHEY and CDR2 SVGAGI. The CDR3 nucleotides are TGTGCCAGCAGTTACTCCTACAGGAACACTGAAGCTTTCTTT. This sequence encodes CASSYSYRNTEAFF.

V is TRBV5-5 and J is TRBJ2-5; 7 bases match TRBD1. There are 15 residues in the CDR3. After removal of 4 bases from V and 2 bases from J, the junction contained 8 bases not matched to a gene. Looked up from germline, CDR1 is SGHKS and CDR2 is YYEKEE (reference sequence). CDR3 DNA sequence: TGTGCCAGCAGCCCCGGGACAGCCTCGCAAGAGACCCAGTACTTC. Translation gives CASSPGTASQETQYF.

V usage is TRBV7-2 and J usage is TRBJ1-6; 8 nucleotides line up with TRBD1. The CDR3 extends over 15 amino acids. Germline assignment: CDR1 SGHTA and CDR2 FQGNSA. V lost 4 bases to trimming and J lost 7 bases; unmatched junction nucleotides: 6. CDR3 sequence: CASSSRTGTNSPLHF. In DNA, the CDR3 is TGTGCCAGCAGCTCTAGGACAGGGACGAATTCACCCCTCCACTTT.

This clone has more than one count but fewer than ten. V and J are TRBV9 and TRBJ1-4; 8 positions agree with TRBD1. The CDR3 has 15 amino acids. The V gene end was trimmed by 4 bases and the J gene end by 5 bases; junction bases not matched to a gene: 7. From germline, CDR1 is SGDLS and CDR2 YYNGEE. The CDR3 DNA reads TGTGCCAGCAGCACCTGGACAGGGCCGAATGAAAAACTGTTTTTT. It is translated as CASSTWTGPNEKLFF.

This chain joins TRBV19 and TRBJ2-5; D call uncertain. Per germline, CDR1 LNHDA and CDR2 SQIVND (reference sequence). Trimming stripped 0 bases from V and 8 bases from J, with 7 bases between. This CDR3 is 12 amino acids long. CDR3 amino acids: CASSIDEDTQYF. In DNA form, the CDR3 reads TGTGCCAGTAGTATAGATGAGGACACCCAGTACTTC.

The chain carries TRBV5-4 and TRBJ2-5; 14 bases match TRBD2. Per germline, CDR1 SGHNT and CDR2 YYREEE (reference sequence). The CDR3 has 15 amino acids. The V gene end was trimmed by 3 bases and the J gene end by 6 bases; junction bases not matched to a gene: 4. The CDR3 protein is CASSWGLAGEKTQYF. The CDR3 nucleotides read TGTGCCAGCAGCTGGGGACTAGCGGGGGAGAAGACCCAGTACTTC.